This T cell receptor (beta chain) is from a study of early T cells in non-severe SARS-CoV-2 infection. Across the whole study: Sequencing used unsorted whole-blood bulk RNA, so chains lack pairing. Study outcomes and limitations: There was a bias toward anti-spike CD8 responses in VDJdb matching, which missed private and CD4 specificities.

V lost 0 bases to trimming and J lost 0 bases, with 6 bases between them. Germline V gene sequence: CDR1 WSHSY, CDR2 SAAADI. This CDR3 contains 14 residues. This clonotype occurred many times. Its target is not known. Attached unique molecular identifiers marked individual cDNA molecules. Using its own MiXCR run on the 5' RACE reads, TCRdb lists one record per CDR3 protein. The profile shows around 100,000 distinct CDR3 sequences, approximately 15% of them singletons. Sequencing was performed on whole blood. The receptor comes from an adult who was a healthcare worker with PCR-confirmed SARS-CoV-2 infection or an uninfected control (not recorded which). This sequence joins TRBV10-2 and TRBJ2-7; no clear D gene. CDR3 region: CASSESWGSYEQYF. CDR3 coding DNA: TGCGCCAGCAGTGAGTCGTGGGGCTCCTACGAGCAGTACTTC.